This T cell receptor beta chain was documented in a study of blood T cell repertoires in COVID-19. V lost 5 bases and J lost 1, with 12 bases in between. The CDR3 spans 16 residues. The germline gives CDR1 LNHDA, CDR2 SQIVND (reference sequence). Sequencing used immunoSEQ multiplex PCR; TCRdb keeps in-frame clones, though not all of them. The sample gives over 400,000 clones, approximately 85% of which show up once; approximately 3.4% is in the top ten. This TCR derives from a human donor in a cohort sampled during active COVID-19. This chain uses TRBV19 with TRBJ2-6, with D perhaps TRBD1 (6 bases). The sample comprised peripheral blood. CDR3 loop: CASSQGRPSGANVLTF. Written as DNA, the CDR3 is TGTGCCAGTAGTCAGGGGCGACCTTCTGGGGCCAACGTCCTGACTTTC.